The clone carrying this T cell receptor (beta chain) was picked up many times. The antigen remains unidentified. This CDR3 has 15 amino acids. Germline CDR1 and CDR2: SEHNR and FQNEAQ (reference sequence). The V gene lost 4 bases and the J gene lost 6 bases, with 15 bases spanning the gap. Unique molecular identifiers, one per molecule, were present on every TCR cDNA molecule. From the 5' RACE reads, TCRdb called clonotypes with MiXCR, one entry per CDR3 protein. In the table there are over 10,000 distinct CDR3 sequences, roughly 4.6% of which are singletons. This entry is derived from a study of spatial heterogeneity in lung cancer. The study's findings and limits: It was found that expanded intratumoral alpha and beta TCR counts tracked tumor mutation counts.

Time point of the sample: sample taken at primary tumor resection. The rearrangement links TRBV7-9 to TRBJ1-4; no firm D call. The source of this sequence is a male donor with early-stage non-small cell lung cancer. The material sequenced was lung tumor tissue, taken at surgery. In DNA, the CDR3 is TGTGCCAGCAGCTCTTTCGGAACAGCCGATGAAAAACTGTTTTTT. Encoded protein: CASSSFGTADEKLFF.